This T cell receptor (beta chain) was documented in a study of T cells after yellow fever vaccination. This clonotype came up a few times. A process of 5'RACE template switching, which added a universal primer site and UMIs, was used to make TCR cDNA. TCRdb recomputed calls from the 5' RACE reads with MiXCR, one row per CDR3 protein. This sample yields 250,000 to 300,000 distinct CDR3 sequences, of which about 5% are seen a single time; roughly 3.4% belongs to the top ten. The clonotype comes from a man between 18 and 29 years old who received the YFV17D yellow fever vaccine. This material consisted of CD4+ T cells sorted from PBMCs, taken on the day of the yellow fever booster vaccination.

Here the CDR3 reads CASSSTSGAYEQFF. The DNA for the CDR3 is TGTGCCAGCAGCTCGACTAGCGGGGCCTATGAGCAGTTCTTC. V and J are TRBV7-6 and TRBJ2-1; 11 positions match TRBD2. Germline CDR1 reads SGHVS; CDR2 reads FNYEAQ. The junction had 4 bases not matched to a gene; V was cut back by 4 bases and J by 8 bases. The CDR3 is 14 residues long. Supplemented by reference TRBV7-6 and TRBJ2-1, the full variable domain reads GAGVSQSPRYKVTKRGQDVALRCDPISGHVSLYWYRQALGQGPEFLTYFNYEAQQDKSGLPNDRFSAERPEGSISTLTIQRTEQRDSAMYRCASSSTSGAYEQFFGPGTRLTVL.